One and the same sample provided the 3 T cell receptor beta chains below, sequenced in a study of T-cell memory formation after mild COVID-19 (dated by TCRdb to the early 2020s). The receptor library was made with 5' RACE. Instrument used: Illumina NovaSeq 6000. In-frame beta chains were kept once TCRdb had trimmed the public reads at Q25 with fastp and called clones with MiXCR. When rows share a CDR3 protein, they turn into one entry using the most common DNA and genes. For this sample the table gives a few hundred thousand distinct CDR3 sequences, of which 24% were detected only once. Around 9.5% of the sample comes from the top ten. The sample taken for sequencing was PBMCs or a T cell subset sorted from them (not recorded which). The receptor set was obtained from an adult woman who had mild COVID-19 (a few samples of this study predate the infection). The sample titles of this study are shuffled in the database, so cell type and time point are left out; the donor was told from shared clones.

The chain carries TRBV7-3 and TRBJ1-1; D may be TRBD1 (5 bases). Trimming removed 5 bases from V and 4 bases from J, with 23 bases in between. Germline CDR1 reads SGHTA; CDR2 reads FQGTGA. The CDR3 extends over 17 amino acids. CDR3 DNA sequence: TGTGCCAGCAGCCTGATGGCTCGCAGCAGGGAAGGCACTGAAGCTTTCTTT. It encodes CASSLMARSREGTEAFF. The variable domain in full, with the rest retrieved from reference TRBV7-3 and TRBJ1-1, is GAGVSQTPSNKVTEKGKYVELRCDPISGHTALYWYRQSLGQGPEFLIYFQGTGAADDSGLPNDRFFAVRPEGSVSTLKIQRTERGDSAVYLCASSLMARSREGTEAFFGQGTRLTVV.

The DNA of the CDR3 is TGTGCCAGCAGCTCCCCGGGGTACGAGCAGTACTTC. Its translation is CASSSPGYEQYF. The V gene is TRBV7-9, the J gene TRBJ2-7, with D maybe TRBD2 (5 bases). Germline V gene lookup returns CDR1 SEHNR and CDR2 FQNEAQ (reference sequence). Trimming took 4 bases from V and 4 from J, leaving 8 bases between them. The CDR3 loop spans 12 amino acids.

This sequence joins TRBV12-3 or TRBV12-4 and TRBJ2-3, with 7 bases matching TRBD2. This CDR3 region has 15 residues. V gave up 3 bases and J gave up 3 bases; unmatched junction bases: 6. The DNA for the CDR3 is TGTGCCAGCAGTTTGCGGGAGATTGGGACAGATACGCAGTATTTT. Protein: CASSLREIGTDTQYF.